This T cell receptor beta chain stems from a study of a mutant IDH1 vaccine in newly diagnosed glioma. Study at large: Vaccines began 4-6 weeks after radiotherapy alone, or with temozolomide cycles. The treated group averaged 40.4 years old and was roughly 62% male, about 40% female.

Time point: week 5, during vaccination. Each vaccine dose was 300 ug of mutant IDH1 20-mer peptide, with topical imiquimod. Using immunoSEQ multiplex PCR, the repertoire was profiled, and TCRdb retains in-frame clones only, with some absent. The table has tens of thousands of clones, around nine tenths seen once. A word on this clone: The target antigen is unknown.

With V trimmed by 0 bases and J by 8 bases, 8 bases remained unmatched. There are 15 residues in the CDR3. In germline, CDR1 is SGHRS, CDR2 YFSETQ. The TCR originated in a woman between 50 and 59 years old with glioma. V usage is TRBV5-1 and J usage is TRBJ1-2, with TRBD1 matching 9 bases. The specimen was PBMCs, collected from a glioma patient whose treatment included an IDH1 peptide vaccine. CDR3 residues: CASSLAPTGGEGYTF. For the CDR3, the DNA is TGCGCCAGCAGCTTGGCCCCTACAGGGGGCGAAGGCTACACCTTC.